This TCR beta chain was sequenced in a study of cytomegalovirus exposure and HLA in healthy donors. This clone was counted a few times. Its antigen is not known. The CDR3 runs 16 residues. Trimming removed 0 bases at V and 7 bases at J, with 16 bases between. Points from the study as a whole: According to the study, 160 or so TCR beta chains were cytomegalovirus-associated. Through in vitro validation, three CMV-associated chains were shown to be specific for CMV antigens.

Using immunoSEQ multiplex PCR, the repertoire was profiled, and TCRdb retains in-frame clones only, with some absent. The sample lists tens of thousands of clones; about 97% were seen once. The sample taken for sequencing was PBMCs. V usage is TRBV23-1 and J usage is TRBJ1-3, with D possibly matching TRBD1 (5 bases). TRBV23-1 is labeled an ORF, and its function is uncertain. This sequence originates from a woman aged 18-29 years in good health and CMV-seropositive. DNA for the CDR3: TGCGCCAGCAGTCAATCTGGGGGGACTCCTGTCAACACCATATATTTT. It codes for CASSQSGGTPVNTIYF.